These 2 T cell receptor beta chains share one sample of origin, sequenced in a study of CD8+ T cells in alopecia areata. RNA was isolated and reverse transcribed to cDNA, the sequencing template. Profiling relied on immunoSEQ multiplex PCR, and the TCRdb table lists in-frame clones only, not all of them. The profile shows under 200,000 clones, about three fifths of them singletons. Treatment of the sample: oral pan-JAK inhibitor, 5-10 mg twice daily. Sequenced material: CD4+ T cells sorted from blood, taken at week 4, from a patient treated with tofacitinib. The receptors derive from a human donor with alopecia areata.

The rearrangement links TRBV5-1 to TRBJ2-2, with D perhaps TRBD1 (6 bases). The CDR3 totals 16 residues. The V gene's germline CDR1 is SGHRS and CDR2 YFSETQ. V gave up 3 bases and J gave up 4 bases, with 16 bases separating them. The chain's CDR3 is CASSSPEQGSTGELFF. In DNA, the CDR3 is TGCGCCAGCAGCTCCCCAGAACAGGGATCCACCGGGGAGCTGTTTTTT.

In the case of this clone: This CDR3 is also generated by other DNA sequences in the sample. This chain links TRBV7-2 with TRBJ1-1; TRBD1 might be the D (5 bases). Germline V gene lookup returns CDR1 SGHTA and CDR2 FQGNSA. The CDR3 loop spans 14 amino acids. V was shortened by 2 bases and J by 1 base, with 8 bases between the two germline ends. The CDR3 here is CASSLLGENTEAFF. CDR3 DNA sequence: TGTGCCAGCAGCTTATTAGGGGAGAACACTGAAGCTTTCTTT. The whole variable domain, remainder taken from reference TRBV7-2 and TRBJ1-1, is GAGVSQSPSNKVTEKGKDVELRCDPISGHTALYWYRQSLGQGLEFLIYFQGNSAPDKSGLPSDRFSAERTGGSVSTLTIQRTQQEDSAVYLCASSLLGENTEAFFGQGTRLTVV.